Listed here are 17 T cell receptor beta chains from one sample, sequenced in a study of blood T cell repertoires in COVID-19. Method: immunoSEQ multiplex PCR; TCRdb's copy keeps in-frame clones and lacks some. The sample comprises about 50,000 clones, around 80% of which are singletons, and roughly 8.8% rests with the top ten. The specimen was peripheral blood. The receptors shown here come from a man in his sixties with acute or convalescent COVID-19.

The chain carries TRBV6-2 or TRBV6-3 and TRBJ1-1; 8 bases map to TRBD1. The CDR3 length is 15 residues. CDR1 and CDR2 from the germline V gene are MNHEY and SVGEGT. V lost 2 bases, J lost 5 bases, and 7 bases stayed unmatched. CDR3 nucleotide sequence: TGTGCCAGCAGTTACGGGGGACAGGCGGAGACTGAAGCTTTCTTT. This codes for CASSYGGQAETEAFF.

The CDR3 nucleotides are TGTGCCAGCAGCGTAGTCGCGACAGCAAACTATGGCTACACCTTC. Its protein is CASSVVATANYGYTF. This chain connects TRBV9 to TRBJ1-2; D possibly corresponds to TRBD1 (5 bases). Germline values: CDR1 SGDLS, CDR2 YYNGEE. This CDR3 contains 15 residues. The V and J ends lost 0 bases and 2 bases respectively, with 11 bases between them. Full variable domain (outside the CDR3, taken from reference TRBV9 and TRBJ1-2): DSGVTQTPKHLITATGQRVTLRCSPRSGDLSVYWYQQSLDQGLQFLIQYYNGEERAKGNILERFSAQQFPDLHSELNLSSLELGDSALYFCASSVVATANYGYTFGSGTRLTVV.

The genes are TRBV18 and TRBJ2-7, with TRBD1 identical over 12 bases. CDR3 length equals 16 residues. J gave up 7 bases and V 3 bases, and 10 bases lay outside the gene matches. Germline V CDR1 and CDR2: KGHSH, LQKENI. DNA of the CDR3: TGTGCCAGCTCACCTACCGGGACAGGGGGCGCGGGGGAGCAGTACTTC. It is translated as CASSPTGTGGAGEQYF.

This chain connects TRBV18 to TRBJ2-3; TRBD2 matches at 15 bases. CDR3 length: 17 amino acids. After removal of 5 bases from V and 4 bases from J, the junction contained 7 bases not matched to a gene. The germline V gene encodes CDR1 KGHSH and CDR2 LQKENI. The CDR3 region is CASSAGLAGGPADTQYF. The CDR3 region has the DNA TGTGCCAGCTCAGCAGGACTAGCGGGGGGGCCCGCAGATACGCAGTATTTT.

The J gene is TRBJ2-5, the V gene TRBV5-1; a possible D gene is TRBD1 (6 bases). CDR3 length equals 15 residues. Trimming stripped 4 bases from V and 3 bases from J, with 16 bases between. CDR1 is SGHRS, CDR2 YFSETQ, per germline. The CDR3 bases are TGCGCCAGCAGCCCCACGGACAGCTTGGAAGAGACCCAGTACTTC. Translated, it gives CASSPTDSLEETQYF.

This CDR3 is CASSPPEARGINEQFF. CDR3 coding DNA: TGTGCCAGCTCACCACCCGAGGCCAGGGGGATCAATGAGCAGTTCTTC. The chain is built from TRBV18 and TRBJ2-1; 7 positions match TRBD1. Germline loops: CDR1 KGHSH, CDR2 LQKENI. The CDR3 sequence is 16 residues long. The V gene end was trimmed by 0 bases and the J gene end by 6 bases; junction bases not matched to a gene: 8.

The V call is TRBV7-2, the J call TRBJ1-5; maybe TRBD1 (6 bases). Trimming pared 4 bases from V and 6 bases from J, leaving 16 bases between. Germline V CDR1 and CDR2: SGHTA, FQGNSA. The CDR3 is 15 residues long. CDR3 bases: TGTGCCAGCAGCTCTCGAGGGGGGGCAGGTCAGCCCCAGCATTTT. Its translation: CASSSRGGAGQPQHF.

This clone was found once. This chain connects TRBV5-1 to TRBJ2-1, with 9 bases identical to TRBD2. This CDR3 has 16 residues. Trimming at V came to 5 bases and at J to 7 bases, leaving 13 bases not matched to a gene. Germline V gives CDR1 SGHRS, CDR2 YFSETQ. The CDR3 reads CASSPVFSAGGNEQFF. CDR3 coding DNA: TGCGCCAGCAGTCCGGTATTCTCCGCGGGGGGGAATGAGCAGTTCTTC.

This clone appeared a single time. The chain recombines TRBV12-5 with TRBJ2-7; 7 bases align to TRBD1. This CDR3 is built from 15 residues. Unmatched junction bases numbered 6, after V lost 1 base and J lost 3 bases. Germline V gene lookup returns CDR1 LGHNT and CDR2 FRNRAP. CDR3 in DNA: TGTGCTAGTGGTTTGGCCTTGACAGGGAACTACGAGCAGTACTTC. This gives the protein CASGLALTGNYEQYF.

The V call is TRBV27, the J call TRBJ1-1; no firm D call. Trimming removed 2 bases at V and 1 base at J, with 8 bases between. Germline V gene lookup returns CDR1 MNHEY and CDR2 SMNVEV (reference sequence). The CDR3 has 14 residues. The CDR3 nucleotides are TGTGCCAGCAGTTTAGGTCGGGGGAACACTGAAGCTTTCTTT. Translated, it gives CASSLGRGNTEAFF.

The chain links TRBV27 to TRBJ2-1; maybe TRBD2 (6 bases). V was clipped by 3 bases and J by 7 bases, with 7 bases between them. The CDR3 loop spans 12 amino acids. Germline V gene data show CDR1 as MNHEY and CDR2 as SMNVEV (reference sequence). The CDR3 region is CASSFRENEQFF. The CDR3 nucleotides are TGTGCCAGCAGTTTTCGGGAGAATGAGCAGTTCTTC.

The chain links TRBV19 to TRBJ1-2; no clear D gene. Germline assignment: CDR1 LNHDA and CDR2 SQIVND (reference sequence). Trimming took off 1 base at V and 2 bases at J, with 11 bases between the two ends. The CDR3 has 15 amino acids. CDR3: CASSIAQTSNYGYTF. CDR3 sequence (DNA): TGTGCCAGTAGTATAGCCCAGACATCGAACTATGGCTACACCTTC.

This chain connects TRBV29-1 to TRBJ2-1; perhaps TRBD1 as D (5 bases). The CDR3 consists of 12 residues. Germline assignment: CDR1 SQVTM and CDR2 ANQGSEA. V lost 7 bases and J lost 5, with 12 bases in between. The CDR3 DNA is TGCAGCGCACAGGACGGAGACAATGAGCAGTTCTTC. Protein sequence: CSAQDGDNEQFF.

The chain employs TRBV11-3 and TRBJ1-1, with TRBD1 matching over 8 bases. V lost 5 bases and J lost 0; bases outside the gene matches: 5. This CDR3 is built from 15 residues. Germline CDR1 is SGHNT and CDR2 is YENEEA. For the CDR3, the DNA is TGTGCCAGCAGCCTAGGACAGGGTATGAACACTGAAGCTTTCTTT. It translates to CASSLGQGMNTEAFF.

This rearrangement joins TRBV7-3 to TRBJ1-1; D uncertain. CDR1 is SGHTA and CDR2 is FQGTGA in the germline V gene. The CDR3 covers 13 residues. V lost 2 bases and J 6 bases, leaving 10 bases between the germline ends. The CDR3 DNA reads TGTGCCAGCAGCTTAGGTCGAGGGCCTGAAGCTTTCTTT. Protein sequence: CASSLGRGPEAFF.

In this sample, this clone turned up a few times. The chain employs TRBV5-1 and TRBJ1-4; D perhaps matches TRBD1 (5 bases). V dropped 4 bases and J dropped 0 bases, with 13 bases sitting between them. CDR3 size: 16 residues. Per germline, CDR1 SGHRS and CDR2 YFSETQ. CDR3 bases: TGCGCCAGCAGCACAGGCTACACAGCAACTAATGAAAAACTGTTTTTT. Translated, it gives CASSTGYTATNEKLFF.

The V and J genes are TRBV19 and TRBJ1-5; possible D gene TRBD1, 6 bases. V shed 5 bases and J shed 1 base, with 12 bases lying between them. Looked up from germline, CDR1 is LNHDA and CDR2 is SQIVND (reference sequence). The CDR3 has 15 amino acids. CDR3 region: CASSPTGQSNQPQHF. In DNA form, the CDR3 reads TGTGCCAGTAGTCCAACCGGACAGAGCAATCAGCCCCAGCATTTT. The entire variable domain, with the rest obtained from reference TRBV19 and TRBJ1-5, is as follows: DGGITQSPKYLFRKEGQNVTLSCEQNLNHDAMYWYRQDPGQGLRLIYYSQIVNDFQKGDIAEGYSVSREKKESFPLTVTSAQKNPTAFYLCASSPTGQSNQPQHFGDGTRLSIL.